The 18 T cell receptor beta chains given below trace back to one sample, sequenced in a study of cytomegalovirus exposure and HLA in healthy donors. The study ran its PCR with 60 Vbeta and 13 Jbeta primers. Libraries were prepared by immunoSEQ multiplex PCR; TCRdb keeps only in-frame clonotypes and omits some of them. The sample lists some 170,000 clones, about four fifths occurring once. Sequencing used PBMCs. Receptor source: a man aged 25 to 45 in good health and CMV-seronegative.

CDR3 amino acids: CASSFLGVLTGYTF. As DNA, the CDR3 is TGTGCCAGCAGCTTCTTGGGCGTCTTAACAGGCTACACCTTC. This chain uses TRBV11-2 with TRBJ1-2, with no clear D. V was shortened by 3 bases and J by 8 bases, with 16 bases between the two germline ends. The CDR3 runs to 14 residues. Germline CDR1 is SGHAT and CDR2 is FQNNGV. The full variable domain, its missing parts supplied by reference TRBV11-2 and TRBJ1-2, is EAGVAQSPRYKIIEKRQSVAFWCNPISGHATLYWYQQILGQGPKLLIQFQNNGVVDDSQLPKDRFSAERLKGVDSTLKIQPAKLEDSAVYLCASSFLGVLTGYTFGSGTRLTVV.

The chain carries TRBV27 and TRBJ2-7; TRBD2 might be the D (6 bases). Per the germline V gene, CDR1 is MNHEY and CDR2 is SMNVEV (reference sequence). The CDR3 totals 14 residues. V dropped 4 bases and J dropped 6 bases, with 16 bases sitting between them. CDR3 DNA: TGTGCCAGCAGTTCCCGACTAGAGTCTGGCGAGCAGTACTTC. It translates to CASSSRLESGEQYF.

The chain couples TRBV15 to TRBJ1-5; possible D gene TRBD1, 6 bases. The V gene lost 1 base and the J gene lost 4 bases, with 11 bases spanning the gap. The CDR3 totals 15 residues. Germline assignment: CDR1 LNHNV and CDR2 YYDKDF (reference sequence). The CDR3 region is CATSRVDSANQPQHF. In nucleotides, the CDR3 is TGTGCCACCAGCAGAGTGGACAGCGCAAATCAGCCCCAGCATTTT.

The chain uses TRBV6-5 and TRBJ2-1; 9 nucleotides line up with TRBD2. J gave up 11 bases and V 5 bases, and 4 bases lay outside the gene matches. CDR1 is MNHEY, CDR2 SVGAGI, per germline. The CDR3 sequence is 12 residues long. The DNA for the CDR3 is TGTGCCAGCAGTCAAGCGGGAGGCAAGCAGTTCTTC. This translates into CASSQAGGKQFF.

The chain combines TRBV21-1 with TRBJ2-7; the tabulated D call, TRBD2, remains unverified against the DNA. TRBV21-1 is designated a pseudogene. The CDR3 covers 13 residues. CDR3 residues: CARTGRSSYEQYF. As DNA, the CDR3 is TGTGCCAGGACCGGGAGGAGCTCCTACGAGCAGTACTTC.

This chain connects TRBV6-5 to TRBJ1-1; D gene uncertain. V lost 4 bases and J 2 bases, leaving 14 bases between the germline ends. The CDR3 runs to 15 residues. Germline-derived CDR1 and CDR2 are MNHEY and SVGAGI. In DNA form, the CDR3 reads TGTGCCAGCAGTTCGAGGGTTTCAGGAAACACTGAAGCTTTCTTT. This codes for CASSSRVSGNTEAFF.

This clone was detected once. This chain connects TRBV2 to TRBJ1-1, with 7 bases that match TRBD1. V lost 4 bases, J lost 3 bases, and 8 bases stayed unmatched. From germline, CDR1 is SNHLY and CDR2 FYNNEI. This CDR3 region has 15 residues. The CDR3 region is CASSVGGASDTEAFF. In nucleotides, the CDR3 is TGTGCCAGCAGTGTAGGGGGCGCGTCGGACACTGAAGCTTTCTTT.

The CDR3 protein is CASSQEQGGYNEQFF. In nucleotides, the CDR3 is TGTGCCAGCAGCCAGGAGCAGGGAGGCTACAATGAGCAGTTCTTC. The rearrangement uses TRBV6-1 and TRBJ2-1; maybe TRBD2 (6 bases). Trimming stripped 6 bases from V and 3 bases from J, with 15 bases between. Germline V CDR1 and CDR2: MNHNS, SASEGT. The CDR3 totals 15 residues.

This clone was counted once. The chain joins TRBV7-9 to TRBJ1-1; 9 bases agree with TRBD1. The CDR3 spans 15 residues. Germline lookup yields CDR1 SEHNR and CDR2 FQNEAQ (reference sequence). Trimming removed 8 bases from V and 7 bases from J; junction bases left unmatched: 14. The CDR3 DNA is TGTGCCAGCCCCCCGGACCGGACAGGGGATTTTGAAGCTTTCTTT. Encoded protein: CASPPDRTGDFEAFF.

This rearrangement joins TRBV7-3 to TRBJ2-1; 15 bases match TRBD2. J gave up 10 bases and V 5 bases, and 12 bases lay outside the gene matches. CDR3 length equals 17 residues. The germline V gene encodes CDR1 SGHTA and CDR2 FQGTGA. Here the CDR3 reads CASSRTSGRAEGGEQFF. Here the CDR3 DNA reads TGTGCCAGCAGCCGGACTAGCGGGAGGGCCGAGGGTGGGGAGCAGTTCTTC.

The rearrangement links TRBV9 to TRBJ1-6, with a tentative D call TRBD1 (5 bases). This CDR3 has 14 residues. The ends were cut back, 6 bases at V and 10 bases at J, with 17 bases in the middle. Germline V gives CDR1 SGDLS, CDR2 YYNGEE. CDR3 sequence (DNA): TGTGCCAGCACCCTACAAGGAGGGGACTCACCCCTCCACTTT. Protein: CASTLQGGDSPLHF.

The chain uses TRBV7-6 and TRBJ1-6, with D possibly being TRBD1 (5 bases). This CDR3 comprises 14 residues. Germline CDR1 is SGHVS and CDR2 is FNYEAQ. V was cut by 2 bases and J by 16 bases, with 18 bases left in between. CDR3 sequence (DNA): TGTGCCAGCAGCTTACCCCCCCCGGCAGGGTATCTCCACTTT. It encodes CASSLPPPAGYLHF. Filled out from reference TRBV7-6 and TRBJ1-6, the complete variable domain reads GAGVSQSPRYKVTKRGQDVALRCDPISGHVSLYWYRQALGQGPEFLTYFNYEAQQDKSGLPNDRFSAERPEGSISTLTIQRTEQRDSAMYRCASSLPPPAGYLHFGNGTRLTVT.

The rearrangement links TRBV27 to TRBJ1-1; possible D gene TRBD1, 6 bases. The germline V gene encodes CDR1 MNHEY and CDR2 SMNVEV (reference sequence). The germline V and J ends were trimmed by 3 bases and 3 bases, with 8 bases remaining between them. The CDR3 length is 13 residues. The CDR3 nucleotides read TGTGCCAGCAGTTTCTCAGGGGACACTGAAGCTTTCTTT. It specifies CASSFSGDTEAFF.

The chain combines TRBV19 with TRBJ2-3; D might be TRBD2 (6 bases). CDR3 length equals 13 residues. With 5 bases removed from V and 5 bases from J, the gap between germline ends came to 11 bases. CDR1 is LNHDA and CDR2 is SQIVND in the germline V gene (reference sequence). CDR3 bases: TGTGCCAGTAGTCCGGGGACTGGAGATACGCAGTATTTT. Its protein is CASSPGTGDTQYF.

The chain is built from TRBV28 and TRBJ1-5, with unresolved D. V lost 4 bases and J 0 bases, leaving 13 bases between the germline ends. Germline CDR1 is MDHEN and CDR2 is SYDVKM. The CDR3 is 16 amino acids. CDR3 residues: CASSSGEVNSNQPQHF. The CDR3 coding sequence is TGTGCCAGCAGTTCCGGGGAGGTCAATAGCAATCAGCCCCAGCATTTT.

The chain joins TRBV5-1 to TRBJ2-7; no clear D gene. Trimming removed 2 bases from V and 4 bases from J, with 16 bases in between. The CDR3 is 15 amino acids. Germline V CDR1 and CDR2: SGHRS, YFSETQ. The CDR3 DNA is TGCGCCAGCAGCTTCGGCAGACTCTCTACATACGAGCAGTACTTC. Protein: CASSFGRLSTYEQYF. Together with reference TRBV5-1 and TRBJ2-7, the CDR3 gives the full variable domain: KAGVTQTPRYLIKTRGQQVTLSCSPISGHRSVSWYQQTPGQGLQFLFEYFSETQRNKGNFPGRFSGRQFSNSRSEMNVSTLELGDSALYLCASSFGRLSTYEQYFGPGTRLTVT.

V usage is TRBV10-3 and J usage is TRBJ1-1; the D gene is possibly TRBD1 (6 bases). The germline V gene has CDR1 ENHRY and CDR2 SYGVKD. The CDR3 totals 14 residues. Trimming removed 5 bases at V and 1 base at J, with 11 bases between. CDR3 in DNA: TGTGCCATCAGTAGACAGGTGTCGAACACTGAAGCTTTCTTT. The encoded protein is CAISRQVSNTEAFF.

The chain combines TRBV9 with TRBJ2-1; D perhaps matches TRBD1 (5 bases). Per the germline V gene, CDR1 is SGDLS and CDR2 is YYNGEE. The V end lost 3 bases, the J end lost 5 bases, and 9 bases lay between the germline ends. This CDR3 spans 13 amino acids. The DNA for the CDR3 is TGTGCCAGCAGCGGAGGACAACACAATGAGCAGTTCTTC. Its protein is CASSGGQHNEQFF.